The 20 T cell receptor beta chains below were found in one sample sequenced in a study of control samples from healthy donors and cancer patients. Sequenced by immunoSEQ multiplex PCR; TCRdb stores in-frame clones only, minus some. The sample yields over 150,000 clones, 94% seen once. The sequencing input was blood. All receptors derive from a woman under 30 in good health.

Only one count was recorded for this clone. CDR3 residues: CASSPTSRTYEQYF. The CDR3 DNA sequence: TGTGCCAGCAGTCCAACTAGCCGGACTTACGAGCAGTACTTC. The chain links TRBV6-5 to TRBJ2-7; possible D gene TRBD2, 6 bases. The CDR3 totals 14 residues. Germline CDR1 reads MNHEY; CDR2 reads SVGAGI. V lost 5 bases and J 4 bases, leaving 15 bases between the germline ends.

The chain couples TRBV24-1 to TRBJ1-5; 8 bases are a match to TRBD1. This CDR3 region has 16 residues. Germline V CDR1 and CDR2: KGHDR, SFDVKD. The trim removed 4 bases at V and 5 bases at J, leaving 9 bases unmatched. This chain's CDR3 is CATSDPLPGGDQPQHF. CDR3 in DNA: TGTGCCACCAGTGACCCACTCCCAGGGGGCGATCAGCCCCAGCATTTT.

The CDR3, as DNA: TGTGCCAGTAGTAAACCGGGACAGGGGAACACCGGGGAGCTGTTTTTT. This codes for CASSKPGQGNTGELFF. V is TRBV19 and J is TRBJ2-2, with 9 positions matching TRBD1. The CDR3 runs to 16 residues. The germline V gene encodes CDR1 LNHDA and CDR2 SQIVND (reference sequence). The V segment lost 4 bases and the J segment 1 base; nucleotides outside the gene matches: 4.

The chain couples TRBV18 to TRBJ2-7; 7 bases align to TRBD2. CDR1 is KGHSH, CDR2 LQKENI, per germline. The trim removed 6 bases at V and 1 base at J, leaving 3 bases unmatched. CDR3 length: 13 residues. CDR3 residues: CASSRGSSYEQYF. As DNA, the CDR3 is TGTGCCAGCTCCCGCGGGAGTTCCTACGAGCAGTACTTC.

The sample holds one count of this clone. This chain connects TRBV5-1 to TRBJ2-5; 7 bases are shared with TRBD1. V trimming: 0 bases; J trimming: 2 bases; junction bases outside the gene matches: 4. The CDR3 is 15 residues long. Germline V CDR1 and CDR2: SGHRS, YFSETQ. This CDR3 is CASSLAGQNQETQYF. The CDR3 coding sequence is TGCGCCAGCAGCTTGGCGGGACAGAATCAAGAGACCCAGTACTTC. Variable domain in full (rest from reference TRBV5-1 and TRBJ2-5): KAGVTQTPRYLIKTRGQQVTLSCSPISGHRSVSWYQQTPGQGLQFLFEYFSETQRNKGNFPGRFSGRQFSNSRSEMNVSTLELGDSALYLCASSLAGQNQETQYFGPGTRLLVL.

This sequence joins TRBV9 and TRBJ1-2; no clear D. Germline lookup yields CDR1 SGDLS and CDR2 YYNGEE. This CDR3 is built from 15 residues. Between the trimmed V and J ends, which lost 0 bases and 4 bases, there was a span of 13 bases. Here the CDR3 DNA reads TGTGCCAGCAGCGTAGAGCAGGCGGAGGGCTATGGCTACACCTTC. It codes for CASSVEQAEGYGYTF.

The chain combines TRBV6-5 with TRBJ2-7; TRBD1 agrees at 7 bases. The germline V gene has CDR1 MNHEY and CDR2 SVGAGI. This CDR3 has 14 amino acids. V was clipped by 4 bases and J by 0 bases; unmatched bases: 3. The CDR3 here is CASSWTGSSYEQYF. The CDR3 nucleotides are TGTGCCAGCAGTTGGACAGGCAGCTCCTACGAGCAGTACTTC.

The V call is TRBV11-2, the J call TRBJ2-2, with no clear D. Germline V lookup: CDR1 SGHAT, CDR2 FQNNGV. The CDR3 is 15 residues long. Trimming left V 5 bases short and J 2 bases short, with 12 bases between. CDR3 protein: CASSPSTGNTGELFF. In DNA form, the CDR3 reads TGTGCCAGCAGCCCCTCGACTGGCAACACCGGGGAGCTGTTTTTT.

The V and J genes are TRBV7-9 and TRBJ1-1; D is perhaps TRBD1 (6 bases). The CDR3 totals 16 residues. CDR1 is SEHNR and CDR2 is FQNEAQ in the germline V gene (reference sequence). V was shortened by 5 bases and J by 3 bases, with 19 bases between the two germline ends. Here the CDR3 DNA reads TGTGCCAGCAGCGACGTGGAGCTGGCAGGGGACACTGAAGCTTTCTTT. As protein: CASSDVELAGDTEAFF.

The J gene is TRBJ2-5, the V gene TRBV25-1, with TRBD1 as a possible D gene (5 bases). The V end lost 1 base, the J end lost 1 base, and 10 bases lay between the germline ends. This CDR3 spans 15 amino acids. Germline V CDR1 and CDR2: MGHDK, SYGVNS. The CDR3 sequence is CASSESRVSQETQYF. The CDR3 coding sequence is TGTGCCAGCAGTGAATCCAGGGTCTCCCAAGAGACCCAGTACTTC.

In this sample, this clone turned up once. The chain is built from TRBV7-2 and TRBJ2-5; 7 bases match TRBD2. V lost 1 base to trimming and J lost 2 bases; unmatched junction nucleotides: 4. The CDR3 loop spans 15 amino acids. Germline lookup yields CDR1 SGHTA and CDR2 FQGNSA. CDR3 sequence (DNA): TGTGCCAGCAGCTTAGAGGGAGGGCTACAAGAGACCCAGTACTTC. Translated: CASSLEGGLQETQYF.

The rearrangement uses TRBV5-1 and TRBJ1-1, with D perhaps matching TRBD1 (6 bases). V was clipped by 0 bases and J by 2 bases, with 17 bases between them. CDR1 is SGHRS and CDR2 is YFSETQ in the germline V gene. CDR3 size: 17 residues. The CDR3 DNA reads TGCGCCAGCAGCTTGGGGTCTCGAACAGGGTCCAACACTGAAGCTTTCTTT. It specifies CASSLGSRTGSNTEAFF.

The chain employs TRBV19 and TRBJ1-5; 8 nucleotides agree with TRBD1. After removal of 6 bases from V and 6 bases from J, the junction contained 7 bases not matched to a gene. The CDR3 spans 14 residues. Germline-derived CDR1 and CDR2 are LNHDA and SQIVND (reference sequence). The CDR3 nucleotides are TGTGCCAGTAGCCGGGACAGGCGGGGTCAGCCCCAGCATTTT. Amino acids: CASSRDRRGQPQHF.

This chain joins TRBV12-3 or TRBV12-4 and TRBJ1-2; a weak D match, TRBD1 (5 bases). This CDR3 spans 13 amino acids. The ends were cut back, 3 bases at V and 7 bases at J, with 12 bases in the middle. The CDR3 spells CASSFRVRGGYTF. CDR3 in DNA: TGTGCCAGCAGTTTCAGGGTTCGGGGTGGCTACACCTTC.

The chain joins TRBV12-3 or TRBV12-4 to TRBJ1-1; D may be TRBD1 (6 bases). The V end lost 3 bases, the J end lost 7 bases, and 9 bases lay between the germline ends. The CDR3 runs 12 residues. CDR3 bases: TGTGCCAGCAGTTTCTTACAGGGTGAAGCTTTCTTT. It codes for CASSFLQGEAFF.

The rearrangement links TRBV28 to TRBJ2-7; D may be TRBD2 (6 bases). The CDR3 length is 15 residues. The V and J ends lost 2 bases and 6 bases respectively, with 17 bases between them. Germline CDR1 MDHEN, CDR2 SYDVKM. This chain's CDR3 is CASSLHRDSRTEQYF. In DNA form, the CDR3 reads TGTGCCAGCAGTTTACACCGGGACTCTAGGACCGAGCAGTACTTC.

DNA of the CDR3: TGTGCCAGCAGCTTGGAGGGGGAATTGACAGGGAACACCGGGGAGCTGTTTTTT. It specifies CASSLEGELTGNTGELFF. This chain uses TRBV5-6 with TRBJ2-2; D possibly corresponds to TRBD1 (6 bases). Trimming left V 0 bases short and J 1 base short, with 16 bases between. Germline V lookup: CDR1 SGHDT, CDR2 YYEEEE. The CDR3 is 18 residues long.

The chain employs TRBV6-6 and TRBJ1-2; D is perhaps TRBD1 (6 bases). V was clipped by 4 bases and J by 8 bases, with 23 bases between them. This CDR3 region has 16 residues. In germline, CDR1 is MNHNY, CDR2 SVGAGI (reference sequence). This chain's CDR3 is CASSLPTLETGGGYTF. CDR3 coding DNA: TGTGCCAGCAGTTTGCCAACCCTTGAGACAGGAGGAGGCTACACCTTC.

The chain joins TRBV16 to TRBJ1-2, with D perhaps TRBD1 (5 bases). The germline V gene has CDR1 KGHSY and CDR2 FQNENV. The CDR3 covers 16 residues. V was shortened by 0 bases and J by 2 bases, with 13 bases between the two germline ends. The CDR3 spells CASSQSNRDGNYGYTF. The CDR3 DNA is TGTGCCAGCAGCCAATCGAACCGGGACGGGAACTATGGCTACACCTTC.

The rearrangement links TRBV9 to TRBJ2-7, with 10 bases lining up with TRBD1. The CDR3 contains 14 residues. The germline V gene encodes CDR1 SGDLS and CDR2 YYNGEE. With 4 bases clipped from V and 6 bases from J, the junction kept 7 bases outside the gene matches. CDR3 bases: TGTGCCAGCAGCCCCGGGGGACAGGGGATCGAGCAGTACTTC. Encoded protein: CASSPGGQGIEQYF.